This TCR beta chain was captured in a study of blood T cell repertoires in COVID-19. Study in general: T cells, B-cell-depleted T cells, or PBMCs provided the cDNA or gDNA that served as material.

TCRdb's table, derived via immunoSEQ multiplex PCR, lists solely in-frame clones and lacks some. The sample includes 200,000 or so clones, about nine tenths of them seen just once. CDR3 size: 17 residues. The V gene's germline CDR1 is SQVTM and CDR2 ANQGSEA. V shed 0 bases and J 2 bases; nucleotides not matched to a gene: 9. The chain joins TRBV29-1 to TRBJ2-3; 9 bases map to TRBD1. This receptor was taken from a woman in her twenties or thirties who had recovered from COVID-19. Sequenced sample: PBMCs or T cells enriched from blood (not recorded which). The CDR3 region has the DNA TGCAGCGTTGAAGATCTAACAGGGGGCGTTAACACAGATACGCAGTATTTT. This sequence encodes CSVEDLTGGVNTDTQYF.